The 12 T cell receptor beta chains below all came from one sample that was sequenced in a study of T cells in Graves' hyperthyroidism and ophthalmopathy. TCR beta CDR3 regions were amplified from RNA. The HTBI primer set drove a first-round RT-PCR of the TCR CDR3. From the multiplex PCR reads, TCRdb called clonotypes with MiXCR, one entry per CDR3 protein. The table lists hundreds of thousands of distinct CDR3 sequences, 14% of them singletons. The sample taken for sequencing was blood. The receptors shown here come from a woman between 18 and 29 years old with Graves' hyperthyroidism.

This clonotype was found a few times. CDR3 sequence reads: CSVGGSGNTIYF. The CDR3 DNA is TGCAGCGTTGGGGGCAGCGGAAACACCATATATTTT. The chain recombines TRBV29-1 with TRBJ1-3, with D possibly being TRBD1 (5 bases). In germline, CDR1 is SQVTM, CDR2 ANQGSEA. V lost 4 bases to trimming and J lost 4 bases, with 8 bases between them. This CDR3 region has 12 residues.

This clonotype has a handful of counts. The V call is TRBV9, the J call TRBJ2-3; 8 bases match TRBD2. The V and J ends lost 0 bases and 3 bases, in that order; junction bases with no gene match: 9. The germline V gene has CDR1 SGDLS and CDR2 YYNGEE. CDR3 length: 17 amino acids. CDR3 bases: TGTGCCAGCAGCGTAGCTCCTAGCGGGTCTCTTACAGATACGCAGTATTTT. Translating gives CASSVAPSGSLTDTQYF.

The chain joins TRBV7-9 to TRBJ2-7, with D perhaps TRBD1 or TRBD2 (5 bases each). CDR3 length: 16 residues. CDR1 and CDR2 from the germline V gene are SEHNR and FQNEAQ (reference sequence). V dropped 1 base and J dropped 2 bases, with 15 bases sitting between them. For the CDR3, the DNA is TGTGCCAGCAGCTTAGGGGGACGGAATAGGGCCTACGAGCAGTACTTC. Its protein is CASSLGGRNRAYEQYF.

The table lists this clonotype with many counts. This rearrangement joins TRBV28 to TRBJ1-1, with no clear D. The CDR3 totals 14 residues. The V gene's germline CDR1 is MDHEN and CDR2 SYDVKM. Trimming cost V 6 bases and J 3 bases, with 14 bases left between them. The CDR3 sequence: CASSPREGDTEAFF. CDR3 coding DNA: TGTGCCAGCAGCCCCCGTGAAGGCGACACTGAAGCTTTCTTT.

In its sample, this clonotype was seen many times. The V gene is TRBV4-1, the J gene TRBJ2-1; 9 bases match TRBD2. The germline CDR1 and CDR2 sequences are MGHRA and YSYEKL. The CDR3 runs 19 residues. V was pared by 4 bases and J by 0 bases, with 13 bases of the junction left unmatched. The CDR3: CASSPHLAGREHSYNEQFF. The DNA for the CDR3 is TGCGCCAGCAGCCCTCATCTAGCGGGGAGAGAACACTCCTACAATGAGCAGTTCTTC.

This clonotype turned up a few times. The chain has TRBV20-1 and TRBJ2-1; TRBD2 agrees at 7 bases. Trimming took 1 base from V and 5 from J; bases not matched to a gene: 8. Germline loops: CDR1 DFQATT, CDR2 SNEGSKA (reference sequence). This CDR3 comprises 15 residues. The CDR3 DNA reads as TGCAGTGCTAGAGGGGTGGCTAGCGGCAACAATGAGCAGTTCTTC. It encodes CSARGVASGNNEQFF.

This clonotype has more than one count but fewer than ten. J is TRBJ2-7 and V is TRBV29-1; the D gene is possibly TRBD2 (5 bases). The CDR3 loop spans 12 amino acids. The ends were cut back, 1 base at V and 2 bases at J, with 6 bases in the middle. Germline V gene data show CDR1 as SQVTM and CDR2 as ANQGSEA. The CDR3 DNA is TGCAGCGTTGAAGTGGAGGCCTACGAGCAGTACTTC. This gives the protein CSVEVEAYEQYF.

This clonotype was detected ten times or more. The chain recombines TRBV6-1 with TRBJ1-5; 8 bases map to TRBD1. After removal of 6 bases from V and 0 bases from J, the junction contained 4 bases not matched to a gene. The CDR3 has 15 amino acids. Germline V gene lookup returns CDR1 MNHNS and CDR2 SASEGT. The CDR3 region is CASRMTGVSNQPQHF. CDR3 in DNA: TGTGCCAGCAGGATGACAGGGGTTAGCAATCAGCCCCAGCATTTT.

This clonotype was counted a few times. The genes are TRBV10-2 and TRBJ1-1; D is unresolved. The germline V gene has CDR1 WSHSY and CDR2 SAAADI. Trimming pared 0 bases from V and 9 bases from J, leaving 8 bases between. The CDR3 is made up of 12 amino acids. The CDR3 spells CASSESQEKAFF. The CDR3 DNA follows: TGCGCCAGCAGTGAGTCTCAGGAAAAAGCTTTCTTT.

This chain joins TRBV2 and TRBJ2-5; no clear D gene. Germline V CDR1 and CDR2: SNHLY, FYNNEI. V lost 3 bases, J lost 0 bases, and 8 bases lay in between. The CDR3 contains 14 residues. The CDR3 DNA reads TGTGCCAGCAGTGAGGGGAACAACCAAGAGACCCAGTACTTC. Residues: CASSEGNNQETQYF. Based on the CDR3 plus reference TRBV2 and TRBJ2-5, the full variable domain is EPEVTQTPSHQVTQMGQEVILRCVPISNHLYFYWYRQILGQKVEFLVSFYNNEISEKSEIFDDQFSVERPDGSNFTLKIRSTKLEDSAMYFCASSEGNNQETQYFGPGTRLLVL.

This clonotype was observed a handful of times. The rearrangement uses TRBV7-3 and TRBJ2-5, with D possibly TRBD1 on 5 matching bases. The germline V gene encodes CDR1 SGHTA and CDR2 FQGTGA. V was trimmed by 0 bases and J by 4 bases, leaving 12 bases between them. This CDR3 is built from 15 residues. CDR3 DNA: TGTGCCAGCAGCTTAACAGGAACGCAGGGAGAGACCCAGTACTTC. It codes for CASSLTGTQGETQYF.

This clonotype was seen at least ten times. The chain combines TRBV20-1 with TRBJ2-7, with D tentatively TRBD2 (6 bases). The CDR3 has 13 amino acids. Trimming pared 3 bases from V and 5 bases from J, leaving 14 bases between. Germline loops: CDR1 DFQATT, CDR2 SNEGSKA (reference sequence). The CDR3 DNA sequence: TGCAGTGCTAGGATGCGGGATTACAACGAGCAGTACTTC. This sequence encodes CSARMRDYNEQYF.